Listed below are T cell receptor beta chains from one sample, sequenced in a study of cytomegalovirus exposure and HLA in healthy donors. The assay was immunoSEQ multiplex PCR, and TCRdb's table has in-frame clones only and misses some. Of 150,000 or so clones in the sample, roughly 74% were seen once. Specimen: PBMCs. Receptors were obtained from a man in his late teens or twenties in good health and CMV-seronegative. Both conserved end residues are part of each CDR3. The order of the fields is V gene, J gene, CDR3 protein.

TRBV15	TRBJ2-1	CATSRPPGLATEQFF
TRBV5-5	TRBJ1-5	CASSFTGVDQPQHF
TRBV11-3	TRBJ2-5	CASSPRDRQETQYF
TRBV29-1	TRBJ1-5	CSVGSGEDGPQHF
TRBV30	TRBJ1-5	CAWSAGAGFGPQHF
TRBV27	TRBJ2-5	CASNPLAGGLETQYF
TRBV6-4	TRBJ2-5	CASSDPQGRKVSETQYF
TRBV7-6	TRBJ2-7	CASSLGGGAETYEQYF
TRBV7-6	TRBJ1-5	CASSLGARGPGQPQHF
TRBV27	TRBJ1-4	CASGTAFDRLFF
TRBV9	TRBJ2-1	CASSVRINWAGGTGEQFF
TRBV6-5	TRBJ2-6	CASSPGGAGANGLTF
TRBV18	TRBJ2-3	CASSPLPLAGGTDTQYF
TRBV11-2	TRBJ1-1	CASSFDRPGWGNTEAFF
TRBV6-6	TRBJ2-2	CASSEGWDTGELFF
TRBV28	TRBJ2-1	CASKSGTQANEQFF
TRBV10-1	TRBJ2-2	CASSESGQGATGELFF
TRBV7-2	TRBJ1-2	CASSAGQGANCGYTF
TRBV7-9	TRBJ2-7	CSSIKQKTAYEQYF
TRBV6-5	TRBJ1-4	CASSLGTDGKLFF
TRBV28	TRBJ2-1	CASSSTGTGLYNEQFF
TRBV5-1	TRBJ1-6	CASSKDRGSPLHF
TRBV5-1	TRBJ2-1	CASSGRWGGAFYNEQFF
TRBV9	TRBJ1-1	CASSAWTGGGTEAFF
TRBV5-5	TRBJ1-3	CASSFFTGNTIYF
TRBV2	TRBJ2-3	CASSGTSGFTDTQYF
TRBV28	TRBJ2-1	CASSLWDRKGNEQFF
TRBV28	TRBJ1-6	CASSLWGQGGYNSPLHF
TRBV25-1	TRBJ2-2	CASTQTTGELFF
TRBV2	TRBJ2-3	CASKLSGERDTQYF
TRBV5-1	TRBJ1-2	CASSHGDRQMYGYTF